The rows below give T cell receptor beta chains drawn from one sample of a study of shared clonotypes between healthy human individuals. Generated by immunoSEQ multiplex PCR, the TCRdb table keeps only in-frame clones and is missing some. The repertoire holds approximately 470,000 clones, with 60% to 80% as singletons. Sequenced sample: PBMCs. These receptors originate from a woman aged 35 to 49 in good health. Some clones in this sample may be carry-over from other donors' samples. CDR3s include the opening cysteine and the closing phenylalanine or tryptophan.

V gene: TRBV10-3; J gene: TRBJ2-1; CDR3 protein: CAISAVQGYEQFF
V gene: TRBV4-1; J gene: TRBJ2-1; CDR3 protein: CASSRAGKREVDNEQFF
V gene: TRBV30; J gene: TRBJ1-5; CDR3 protein: CAWSNRGSQPQHF
V gene: TRBV19; J gene: TRBJ2-5; CDR3 protein: CASSMGAYQETQYF
V gene: TRBV10-3; J gene: TRBJ1-4; CDR3 protein: CAIRPENEKLFF
V gene: TRBV28; J gene: TRBJ2-7; CDR3 protein: CASSMARGRTGLAQAYEQYF
V gene: TRBV15; J gene: TRBJ2-7; CDR3 protein: CATSTLFGASSSYEQYF
V gene: TRBV2; J gene: TRBJ2-3; CDR3 protein: CASSRQTSTDTQYF
V gene: TRBV18; J gene: TRBJ1-2; CDR3 protein: CASSPPPSSGANYGYTF
V gene: TRBV6-1; J gene: TRBJ1-1; CDR3 protein: CASSFEGGRNTEAFF
V gene: TRBV28; J gene: TRBJ1-2; CDR3 protein: CASRTGGNYGYTF
V gene: TRBV10-3; J gene: TRBJ2-1; CDR3 protein: CAISRVASGYNEQFF
V gene: TRBV18; J gene: TRBJ2-7; CDR3 protein: CASSPRSGIAGGTYEQYF
V gene: TRBV6-5; J gene: TRBJ2-7; CDR3 protein: CASKNGLHYEQYF
V gene: TRBV5-6; J gene: TRBJ2-1; CDR3 protein: CASISRTSGNEQFF
V gene: TRBV7-6; J gene: TRBJ1-1; CDR3 protein: CASSLVGMNTEAFF
V gene: TRBV10-3; J gene: TRBJ2-1; CDR3 protein: CAISDSRGVLMQFF
V gene: TRBV19; J gene: TRBJ1-2; CDR3 protein: CASATGSSDYGYTF
V gene: TRBV19; J gene: TRBJ2-2; CDR3 protein: CASSRGTGSNTGELFF
V gene: TRBV9; J gene: TRBJ1-1; CDR3 protein: CASSVDSGLLNTEAFF
V gene: TRBV7-9; J gene: TRBJ1-5; CDR3 protein: CASSPGTGKGSNQPQHF
V gene: TRBV10-3; J gene: TRBJ2-7; CDR3 protein: CAAQPGEPPYEQYF
V gene: TRBV7-3; J gene: TRBJ2-1; CDR3 protein: CASSLVGGSYNEQFF
V gene: TRBV2; J gene: TRBJ2-7; CDR3 protein: CASSERGEGEQYF
V gene: TRBV30; J gene: TRBJ2-3; CDR3 protein: CAWEGVTSTDTQYF
V gene: TRBV6-5; J gene: TRBJ1-4; CDR3 protein: CASTPAGTGGKLFF
V gene: TRBV5-5; J gene: TRBJ1-1; CDR3 protein: CASSLSYGTEAFF
V gene: TRBV5-1; J gene: TRBJ1-1; CDR3 protein: CASSLLSIGDTEAFF
V gene: TRBV30; J gene: TRBJ1-2; CDR3 protein: CAWRGKGRVGYTF
V gene: TRBV5-4; J gene: TRBJ2-4; CDR3 protein: CASSLTDGGIQYF
V gene: TRBV19; J gene: TRBJ1-2; CDR3 protein: CASIPGDAYGYTF
V gene: TRBV19; J gene: TRBJ1-5; CDR3 protein: CASSLAEGANQPQHF
V gene: TRBV27; J gene: TRBJ2-6; CDR3 protein: CASSFVAGRSGANVLTF
V gene: TRBV15; J gene: TRBJ1-4; CDR3 protein: CATTQGTNEKLFF
V gene: TRBV9; J gene: TRBJ2-7; CDR3 protein: CASSNTGGSLEQYF